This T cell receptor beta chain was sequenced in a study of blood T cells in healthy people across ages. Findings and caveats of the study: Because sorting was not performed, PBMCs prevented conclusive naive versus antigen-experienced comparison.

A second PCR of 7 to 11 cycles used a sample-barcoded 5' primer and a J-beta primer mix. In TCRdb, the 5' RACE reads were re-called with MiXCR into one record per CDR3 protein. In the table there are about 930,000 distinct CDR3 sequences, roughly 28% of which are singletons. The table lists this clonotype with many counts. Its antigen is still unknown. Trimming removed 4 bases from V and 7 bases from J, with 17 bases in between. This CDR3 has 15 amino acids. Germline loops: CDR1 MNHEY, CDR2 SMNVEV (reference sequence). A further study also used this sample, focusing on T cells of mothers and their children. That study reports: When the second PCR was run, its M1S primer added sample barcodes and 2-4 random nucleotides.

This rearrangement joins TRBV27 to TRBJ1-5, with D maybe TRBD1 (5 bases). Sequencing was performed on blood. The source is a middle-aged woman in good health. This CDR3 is CASSSSGLRGQPQHF. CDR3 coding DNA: TGTGCCAGCAGTTCATCAGGGTTGAGGGGCCAGCCCCAGCATTTT.